This T cell receptor beta chain comes out of a study of OX40 agonist ivuxolimab in advanced cancers. Study findings and constraints: In the 0.1 to 3.0 mg/kg range, CD4+ and CD8+ blood T cells had expanded clonally by week 6.

Patients were ruled out by autoimmune disease history or systemic immunosuppression. This clone was picked up one time. Its matching antigen is unknown. Generated by immunoSEQ multiplex PCR, the TCRdb table keeps only in-frame clones and is missing some. Altogether about 59,000 clones are present, approximately 87% being singletons, with the ten largest covering 0.37%. This clonotype was obtained from an adult with an advanced solid tumor such as melanoma, head and neck, liver or kidney cancer. The material was CD4+ or CD8+ T cells sorted from blood, obtained in a trial of the OX40 agonist ivuxolimab.

The CDR3 DNA sequence: TGTGCCAGCAGCGTAGAGGAGCGCGCCTACGAGCAGTACTTC. Protein: CASSVEERAYEQYF. The chain joins TRBV9 to TRBJ2-7; D is undetermined. The V gene's germline CDR1 is SGDLS and CDR2 YYNGEE. The CDR3 sequence is 14 residues long. V shed 0 bases and J shed 2 bases, with 9 bases lying between them.